Reported below is one TCR beta chain. The data derive from a study of blood T cell repertoires in COVID-19. Study-wide context: Specimens from acute and convalescent COVID-19 originated in the United States, Italy and Spain. Nucleic acid was either cDNA or gDNA, and it came from T cells, B-cell-depleted T cells, or PBMCs.

Deletions cut 4 bases from V and 0 bases from J, with 13 bases between. The CDR3 totals 16 residues. Per the germline V gene, CDR1 is SGHVS and CDR2 is FQNEAQ. Each participant's cohort was designated according to participant-reported clinical history. Some clones are missing from TCRdb's copy, which holds only in-frame ones; the method was immunoSEQ multiplex PCR. The sample contains 150,000 to 200,000 clones, about 83% of which appear only once. Sequences were obtained from PBMCs or T cells enriched from blood (not recorded which). The source is a woman aged 45-60 years in a cohort exposed to, infected with or recovered from COVID-19 (not recorded which). This chain uses TRBV7-8 with TRBJ1-3, with unresolved D. CDR3 in amino acids: CASSSRVAGSGNTIYF. The CDR3 DNA is TGTGCCAGCAGCTCCCGGGTTGCCGGCTCTGGAAACACCATATATTTT.